This T cell receptor beta chain was observed in a study of blood T cells in healthy people across ages. This clonotype was observed a few times. Through a sample-barcoded 5' primer and a J-beta primer mix, a second PCR was run for 7 to 11 cycles. One entry per CDR3 protein, called by TCRdb with MiXCR from the 5' RACE reads. The sample contains fewer than 2,000,000 distinct CDR3 sequences, around 36% of which appear only once. CDR1 and CDR2 (germline): SGHRS, YFSETQ. This CDR3 is built from 16 residues. V shed 1 base and J shed 6 bases, with 19 bases lying between them. Sequenced material: blood. The gene calls are TRBV5-1 and TRBJ1-2, with no clear D. The sequence was collected from a woman aged 30 to 39 in good health. DNA of the CDR3: TGCGCCAGCAGCTTGCATACCAGGTCATTTTCCGATGGCTACACCTTC. Amino acid sequence: CASSLHTRSFSDGYTF.